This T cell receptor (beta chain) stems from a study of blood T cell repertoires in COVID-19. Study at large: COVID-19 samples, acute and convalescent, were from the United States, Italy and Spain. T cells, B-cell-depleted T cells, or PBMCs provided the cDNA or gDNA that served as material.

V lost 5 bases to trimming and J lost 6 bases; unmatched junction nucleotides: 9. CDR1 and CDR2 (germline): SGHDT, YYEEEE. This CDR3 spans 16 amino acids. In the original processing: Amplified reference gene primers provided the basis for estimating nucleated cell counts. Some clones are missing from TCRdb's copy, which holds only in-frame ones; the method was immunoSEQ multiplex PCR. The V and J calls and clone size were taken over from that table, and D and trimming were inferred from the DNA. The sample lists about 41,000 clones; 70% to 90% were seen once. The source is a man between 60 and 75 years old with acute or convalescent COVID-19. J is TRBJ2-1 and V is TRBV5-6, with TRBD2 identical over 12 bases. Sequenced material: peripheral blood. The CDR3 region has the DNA TGTGCCAGCAGTGGGAGACTAGCGGGGGCCCTCAATGAGCAGTTCTTC. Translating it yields CASSGRLAGALNEQFF.